Listed here are 23 T cell receptor beta chains from one sample, sequenced in a study of patients and donors after allogeneic stem cell transplantation. TCRdb itself ran the RT-PCR reads through MiXCR, one entry per CDR3 protein. The profile shows about 110,000 distinct CDR3 sequences, approximately 40% of them singletons. Specimen: blood, either unsorted or a sorted T cell fraction (not recorded which). These receptors all come from a human donor who was either an allogeneic HSCT recipient or a stem cell or donor lymphocyte infusion donor (not recorded which). It is not recorded whose cells these are; they may come from a transplant donor.

The chain is built from TRBV5-1 and TRBJ2-1, with unresolved D. V lost 4 bases to trimming and J lost 9 bases, with 8 bases between them. CDR3 length equals 11 residues. Looked up from germline, CDR1 is SGHRS and CDR2 is YFSETQ. The DNA for the CDR3 is TGCGCCAGCAGCCAAAGCGCTGAGCAGTTCTTC. Its translation is CASSQSAEQFF.

The sample holds a few counts of this clonotype. The chain uses TRBV15 and TRBJ1-2; D is possibly TRBD1 (5 bases). CDR1 and CDR2 from the germline V gene are LNHNV and YYDKDF (reference sequence). This CDR3 spans 14 amino acids. V was clipped by 1 base and J by 4 bases, with 10 bases between them. This chain's CDR3 is CATSRGDFFYGYTF. The CDR3 DNA sequence: TGTGCCACCAGCAGAGGGGACTTTTTCTATGGCTACACCTTC.

This clonotype was detected only a few times. The V gene is TRBV6-5, the J gene TRBJ1-6; D unresolved. The CDR3 has 14 amino acids. In germline, CDR1 is MNHEY, CDR2 SVGAGI. V lost 1 base, J lost 10 bases, and 11 bases lay in between. CDR3 amino acids: CASSYFRIGSPLHF. CDR3 in DNA: TGTGCCAGCAGTTACTTCCGAATAGGCTCACCCCTCCACTTT.

This rearrangement joins TRBV12-3 or TRBV12-4 to TRBJ1-6, with D perhaps matching TRBD1 (5 bases). CDR3 length equals 13 residues. Trimming removed 9 bases at V and 6 bases at J, with 12 bases between. The DNA of the CDR3 is TGTGCCAGTAGGCTGACAGCTAATTCACCCCTCCACTTT. Protein product: CASRLTANSPLHF.

The rearrangement links TRBV7-6 to TRBJ2-1; 10 bases fit TRBD2. The CDR3 totals 16 residues. V trimming: 5 bases; J trimming: 8 bases; junction bases outside the gene matches: 12. The germline V gene encodes CDR1 SGHVS and CDR2 FNYEAQ. The CDR3 loop reads CASSLYASGRVDEQFF. The CDR3 DNA follows: TGTGCCAGCAGCCTCTATGCGAGCGGGAGGGTTGATGAGCAGTTCTTC.

In its sample, this clonotype was seen a few times. The chain employs TRBV4-3 and TRBJ1-2; D is unclear. The V end lost 0 bases, the J end lost 1 base, and 6 bases lay between the germline ends. The CDR3 totals 14 residues. CDR1 is LGHNA, CDR2 YSLEER, per germline. This chain's CDR3 is CASSQDSINYGYTF. CDR3 nucleotide sequence: TGCGCCAGCAGCCAAGACAGCATTAACTATGGCTACACCTTC.

The chain recombines TRBV10-3 with TRBJ2-7; the D gene could be TRBD1 or TRBD2 (5 bases each). The CDR3 is 13 residues long. CDR1 is ENHRY, CDR2 SYGVKD, per germline. Trimming stripped 7 bases from V and 7 bases from J, with 17 bases between. In nucleotides, the CDR3 is TGTGCCATCAATCGAGGGGACGGTCTGGAGCAGTACTTC. Translation gives CAINRGDGLEQYF.

V and J are TRBV18 and TRBJ1-4; D remains ambiguous. In germline, CDR1 is KGHSH, CDR2 LQKENI. Trimming pared 4 bases from V and 5 bases from J, leaving 8 bases between. This CDR3 has 13 amino acids. The CDR3 bases are TGTGCCAGCTCACTACAGAGAAATGAAAAACTGTTTTTT. The encoded protein is CASSLQRNEKLFF. The variable domain in full, completed from reference TRBV18 and TRBJ1-4, reads NAGVMQNPRHLVRRRGQEARLRCSPMKGHSHVYWYRQLPEEGLKFMVYLQKENIIDESGMPKERFSAEFPKEGPSILRIQQVVRGDSAAYFCASSLQRNEKLFFGSGTQLSVL.

This clonotype was seen ten or more times. The chain joins TRBV20-1 to TRBJ1-5, with D possibly being TRBD1 (5 bases). The germline V gene has CDR1 DFQATT and CDR2 SNEGSKA (reference sequence). The CDR3 runs to 14 residues. V dropped 3 bases and J dropped 0 bases, with 9 bases sitting between them. CDR3 loop: CSARGRYSNQPQHF. Written as DNA, the CDR3 is TGCAGTGCTAGGGGACGATATAGCAATCAGCCCCAGCATTTT.

This clonotype was detected only a few times. This chain joins TRBV7-9 and TRBJ2-3; TRBD2 matches at 7 bases. Germline CDR1 SEHNR, CDR2 FQNEAQ (reference sequence). V shed 5 bases and J 7 bases; nucleotides not matched to a gene: 15. The CDR3 consists of 16 residues. The CDR3 nucleotides read TGTGCCAGCAGCCTTTGGGCGGGAGACCCGAGGAATACGCAGTATTTT. It is translated as CASSLWAGDPRNTQYF.

This clonotype was detected a few times. The chain is built from TRBV12-3 or TRBV12-4 and TRBJ2-1, with D possibly TRBD1 on 7 matching bases. Trimming cost V 8 bases and J 3 bases, with 20 bases left between them. The CDR3 is 16 amino acids. DNA for the CDR3: TGTGCCAGCCCCTGCGGGACAGAAAGATACTACAATGAGCAGTTCTTC. This translates into CASPCGTERYYNEQFF.

The chain combines TRBV29-1 with TRBJ2-1, with 7 nucleotides matching TRBD1. The germline V gene encodes CDR1 SQVTM and CDR2 ANQGSEA. This CDR3 comprises 15 residues. V lost 1 base, J lost 8 bases, and 11 bases stayed unmatched. CDR3 protein: CSVEGGRGLTDEQFF. Here the CDR3 DNA reads TGCAGCGTTGAAGGAGGTAGGGGGCTGACGGATGAGCAGTTCTTC.

This clonotype appeared a few times. The chain combines TRBV3-1 with TRBJ1-3, with TRBD1 matching over 7 bases. J was trimmed by 4 bases and V by 4 bases; bases with no gene match: 7. Germline loops: CDR1 LGHDT, CDR2 YNNKEL (reference sequence). This CDR3 is built from 15 residues. The CDR3: CASSLGTARGNTIYF. In DNA, the CDR3 is TGTGCCAGCAGCCTCGGGACAGCGAGAGGAAACACCATATATTTT.

The chain is built from TRBV21-1 and TRBJ2-5; TRBD2, the table's D call, lacks a check against the DNA. TRBV21-1 is a pseudogene locus. The CDR3 extends over 15 amino acids. CDR3 sequence reads: CASSIIGQAGETQYF. In nucleotides, the CDR3 is TGTGCCAGCAGCATAATAGGGCAGGCTGGGGAGACCCAGTACTTC.

In its sample, this clonotype was seen many times. The chain has TRBV7-2 and TRBJ1-2; 12 nucleotides match TRBD1. The CDR3 contains 15 residues. The germline V gene encodes CDR1 SGHTA and CDR2 FQGNSA. Germline trimming cut 3 bases from V and 6 bases from J; bases unmatched to any gene: 5. Written as DNA, the CDR3 is TGTGCCAGCAGCTTCTATGGGACAGGGGGCGATGGCTACACCTTC. Translating gives CASSFYGTGGDGYTF. Full variable domain (rest looked up from reference TRBV7-2 and TRBJ1-2): GAGVSQSPSNKVTEKGKDVELRCDPISGHTALYWYRQSLGQGLEFLIYFQGNSAPDKSGLPSDRFSAERTGGSVSTLTIQRTQQEDSAVYLCASSFYGTGGDGYTFGSGTRLTVV.

This clonotype turned up a few times. The J gene is TRBJ1-2, the V gene TRBV20-1, with 7 bases that match TRBD1. Germline V CDR1 and CDR2: DFQATT, SNEGSKA (reference sequence). The junction had 16 bases not matched to a gene; V was cut back by 6 bases and J by 6 bases. This CDR3 is 15 amino acids long. The CDR3 DNA is TGCAGTGCCCCGCCGGACAGGCGGGATGGAAATGGCTACACCTTC. Translated: CSAPPDRRDGNGYTF.

This chain connects TRBV12-3 or TRBV12-4 to TRBJ1-6, with D tentatively TRBD1 (6 bases). V shed 2 bases and J shed 7 bases, with 12 bases lying between them. CDR3 length equals 15 residues. The CDR3 DNA follows: TGTGCCAGCAGTTTAAGGGGACAAATAAATTCACCCCTCCACTTT. Its translation is CASSLRGQINSPLHF.

This clonotype occurred a few times. CDR3 bases: TGCAGTGCTAGATTGGGACCGTTAAATGAAAAACTGTTTTTT. Translation: CSARLGPLNEKLFF. The chain has TRBV20-1 and TRBJ1-4; possible D gene TRBD1, 5 bases. Between the trimmed V and J ends, which lost 2 bases and 5 bases, there was a span of 12 bases. Germline assignment: CDR1 DFQATT and CDR2 SNEGSKA (reference sequence). The CDR3 sequence is 14 residues long.

V is TRBV7-6 and J is TRBJ2-1, with D possibly matching TRBD2 (5 bases). The CDR3 totals 12 residues. Germline V lookup: CDR1 SGHVS, CDR2 FNYEAQ. Trimming shortened V by 7 bases and J by 13 bases, and 17 bases separated the two germline ends. The CDR3 sequence is CASTSHTSSQFF. CDR3 nucleotides: TGTGCCAGCACCTCCCACACTAGTTCTCAGTTCTTC.

The CDR3: CASSLTGTRNTGELFF. The CDR3 DNA reads as TGTGCCAGCTCACTCACCGGGACAAGGAACACCGGGGAGCTGTTTTTT. This chain uses TRBV18 with TRBJ2-2, with a weak D call TRBD1 (6 bases). V was clipped by 4 bases and J by 1 base, with 13 bases between them. This CDR3 contains 16 residues. Germline CDR1 KGHSH, CDR2 LQKENI.

The chain carries TRBV7-2 and TRBJ2-1; D may match TRBD1 or TRBD2 (5 bases each). V dropped 1 base and J dropped 6 bases, with 19 bases sitting between them. Germline loops: CDR1 SGHTA, CDR2 FQGNSA. The CDR3 has 17 residues. The CDR3 nucleotides read TGTGCCAGCAGCTTAGGGTGGCCGGGGAATAGGGGCAATGAGCAGTTCTTC. Amino acids: CASSLGWPGNRGNEQFF.

This chain joins TRBV7-8 and TRBJ2-2, with D possibly matching TRBD1 (5 bases). Germline CDR1 SGHVS, CDR2 FQNEAQ. The length of the CDR3 is 15 residues. V lost 3 bases, J lost 2 bases, and 10 bases lay in between. CDR3 sequence reads: CASSFAGFNTGELFF. The CDR3, as DNA: TGTGCCAGCAGCTTCGCAGGGTTTAACACCGGGGAGCTGTTTTTT. Variable domain in full (rest from reference TRBV7-8 and TRBJ2-2): GAGVSQSPRYKVAKRGQDVALRCDPISGHVSLFWYQQALGQGPEFLTYFQNEAQLDKSGLPSDRFFAERPEGSVSTLKIQRTQQEDSAVYLCASSFAGFNTGELFFGEGSRLTVL.

This clonotype was detected only a few times. The J gene is TRBJ2-2, the V gene TRBV20-1; D uncertain. V was shortened by 1 base and J by 6 bases, with 15 bases between the two germline ends. Germline V gene lookup returns CDR1 DFQATT and CDR2 SNEGSKA (reference sequence). This CDR3 comprises 15 residues. CDR3 in DNA: TGCAGTGCTAGAGGCGAAGGTCGGGTAGCCGGGGAGCTGTTTTTT. Its translation is CSARGEGRVAGELFF.